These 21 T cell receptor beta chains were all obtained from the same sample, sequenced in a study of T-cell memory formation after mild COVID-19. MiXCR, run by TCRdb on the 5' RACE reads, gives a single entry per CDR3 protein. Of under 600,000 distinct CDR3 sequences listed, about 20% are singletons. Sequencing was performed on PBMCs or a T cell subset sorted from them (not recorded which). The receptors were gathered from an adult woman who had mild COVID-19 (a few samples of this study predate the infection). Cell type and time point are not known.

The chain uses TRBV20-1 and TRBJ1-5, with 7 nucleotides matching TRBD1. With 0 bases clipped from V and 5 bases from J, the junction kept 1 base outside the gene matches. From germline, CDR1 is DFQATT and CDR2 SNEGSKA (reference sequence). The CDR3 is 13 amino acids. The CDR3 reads CSAREGGDQPQHF. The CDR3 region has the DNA TGCAGTGCTAGAGAAGGGGGCGATCAGCCCCAGCATTTT.

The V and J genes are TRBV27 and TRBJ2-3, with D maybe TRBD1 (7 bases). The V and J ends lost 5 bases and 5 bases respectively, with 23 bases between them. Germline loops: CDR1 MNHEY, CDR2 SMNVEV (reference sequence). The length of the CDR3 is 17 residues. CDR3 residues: CASSPSPATGRRDTQYF. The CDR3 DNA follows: TGTGCCAGCAGTCCGTCCCCTGCGACAGGGAGGAGAGATACGCAGTATTTT.

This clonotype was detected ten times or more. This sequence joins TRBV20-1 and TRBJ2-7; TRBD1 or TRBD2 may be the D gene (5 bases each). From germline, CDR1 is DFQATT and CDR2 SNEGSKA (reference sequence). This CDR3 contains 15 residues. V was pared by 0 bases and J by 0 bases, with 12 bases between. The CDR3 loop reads CSARDLAGSSYEQYF. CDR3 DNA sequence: TGCAGTGCTAGAGATCTGGCAGGGAGCTCCTACGAGCAGTACTTC.

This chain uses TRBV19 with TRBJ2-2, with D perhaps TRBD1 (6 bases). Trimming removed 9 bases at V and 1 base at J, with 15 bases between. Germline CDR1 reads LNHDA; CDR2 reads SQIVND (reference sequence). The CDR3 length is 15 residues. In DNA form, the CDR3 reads TGTGCCAGCCAGGGGAGACATCTGAACACCGGGGAGCTGTTTTTT. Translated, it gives CASQGRHLNTGELFF.

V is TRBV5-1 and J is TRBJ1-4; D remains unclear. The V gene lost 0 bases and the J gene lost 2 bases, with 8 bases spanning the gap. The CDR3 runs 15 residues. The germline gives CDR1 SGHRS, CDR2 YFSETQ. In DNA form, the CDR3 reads TGCGCCAGCAGCTTGGCCGGGATTACTAATGAAAAACTGTTTTTT. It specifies CASSLAGITNEKLFF.

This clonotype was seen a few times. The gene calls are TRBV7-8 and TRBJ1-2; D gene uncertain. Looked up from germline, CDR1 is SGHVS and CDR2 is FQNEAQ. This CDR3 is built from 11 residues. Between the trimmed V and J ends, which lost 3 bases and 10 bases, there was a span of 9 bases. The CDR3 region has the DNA TGTGCCAGCAGCTTTATAGGACCCTACACCTTC. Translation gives CASSFIGPYTF.

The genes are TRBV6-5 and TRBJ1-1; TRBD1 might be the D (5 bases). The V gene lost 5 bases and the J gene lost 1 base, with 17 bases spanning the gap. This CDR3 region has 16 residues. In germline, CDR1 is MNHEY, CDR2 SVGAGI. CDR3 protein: CASSTSGGIWNTEAFF. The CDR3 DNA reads TGTGCCAGCAGTACTAGCGGGGGGATTTGGAACACTGAAGCTTTCTTT.

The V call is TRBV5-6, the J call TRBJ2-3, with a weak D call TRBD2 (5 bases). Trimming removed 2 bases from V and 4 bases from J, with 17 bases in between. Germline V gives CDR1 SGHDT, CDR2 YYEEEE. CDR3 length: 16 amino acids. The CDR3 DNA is TGTGCCAGCAGCTTCCTGGTGGGAGAGATCTCAGATACGCAGTATTTT. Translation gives CASSFLVGEISDTQYF. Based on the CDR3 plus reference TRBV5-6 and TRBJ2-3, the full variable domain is DAGVTQSPTHLIKTRGQQVTLRCSPKSGHDTVSWYQQALGQGPQFIFQYYEEEERQRGNFPDRFSGHQFPNYSSELNVNALLLGDSALYLCASSFLVGEISDTQYFGPGTRLTVL.

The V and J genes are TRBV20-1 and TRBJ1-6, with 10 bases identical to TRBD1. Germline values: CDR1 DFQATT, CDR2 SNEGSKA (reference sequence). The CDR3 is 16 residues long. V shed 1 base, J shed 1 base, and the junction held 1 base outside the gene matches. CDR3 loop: CSARGTGGSYNSPLHF. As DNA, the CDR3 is TGCAGTGCTAGAGGGACAGGGGGATCCTATAATTCACCCCTCCACTTT.

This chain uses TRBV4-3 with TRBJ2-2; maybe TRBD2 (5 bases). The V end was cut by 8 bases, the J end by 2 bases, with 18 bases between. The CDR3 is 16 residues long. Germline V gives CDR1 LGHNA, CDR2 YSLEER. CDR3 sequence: CASQARADLNTGELFF. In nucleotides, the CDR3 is TGCGCCAGCCAAGCCCGAGCGGACCTTAACACCGGGGAGCTGTTTTTT.

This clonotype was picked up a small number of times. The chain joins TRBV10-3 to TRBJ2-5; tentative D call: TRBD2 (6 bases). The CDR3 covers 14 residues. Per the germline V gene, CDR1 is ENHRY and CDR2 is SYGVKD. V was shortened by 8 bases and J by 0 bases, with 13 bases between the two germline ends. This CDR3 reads CAIGGRTNQETQYF. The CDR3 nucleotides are TGTGCCATCGGGGGGAGGACTAACCAAGAGACCCAGTACTTC.

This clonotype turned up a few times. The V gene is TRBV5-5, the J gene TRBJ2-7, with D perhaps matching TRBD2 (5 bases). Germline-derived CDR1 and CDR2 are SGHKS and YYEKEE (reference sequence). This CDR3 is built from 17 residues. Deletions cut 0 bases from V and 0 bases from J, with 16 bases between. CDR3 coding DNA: TGTGCCAGCAGCTTGGCCATCGGGCTAGCTCTCTCCTACGAGCAGTACTTC. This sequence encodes CASSLAIGLALSYEQYF.

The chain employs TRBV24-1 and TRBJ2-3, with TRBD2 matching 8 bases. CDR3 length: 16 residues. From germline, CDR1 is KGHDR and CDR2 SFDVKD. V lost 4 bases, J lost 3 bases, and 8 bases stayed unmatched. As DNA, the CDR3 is TGTGCCACCAGTGACGCCGTGAGCGGGAGAACAGATACGCAGTATTTT. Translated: CATSDAVSGRTDTQYF.

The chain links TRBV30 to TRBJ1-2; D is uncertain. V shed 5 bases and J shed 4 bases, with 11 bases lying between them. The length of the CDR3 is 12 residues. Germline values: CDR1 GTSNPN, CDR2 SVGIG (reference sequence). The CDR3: CAWGEGRYGYTF. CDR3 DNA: TGTGCCTGGGGCGAAGGTCGCTATGGCTACACCTTC. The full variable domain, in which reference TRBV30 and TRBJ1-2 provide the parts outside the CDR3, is SQTIHQWPATLVQPVGSPLSLECTVEGTSNPNLYWYRQAAGRGLQLLFYSVGIGQISSEVPQNLSASRPQDRQFILSSKKLLLSDSGFYLCAWGEGRYGYTFGSGTRLTVV.

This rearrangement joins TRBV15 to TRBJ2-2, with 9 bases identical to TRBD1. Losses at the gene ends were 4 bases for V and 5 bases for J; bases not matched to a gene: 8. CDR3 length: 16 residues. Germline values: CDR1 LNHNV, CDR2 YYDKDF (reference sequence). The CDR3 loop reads CATSIRDRVGTGELFF. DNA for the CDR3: TGTGCCACCAGCATACGGGACAGGGTGGGAACCGGGGAGCTGTTTTTT.

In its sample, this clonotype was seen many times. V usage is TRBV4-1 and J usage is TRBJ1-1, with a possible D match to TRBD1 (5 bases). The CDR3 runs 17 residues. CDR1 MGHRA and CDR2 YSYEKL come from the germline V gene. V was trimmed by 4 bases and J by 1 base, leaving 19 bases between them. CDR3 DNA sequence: TGCGCCAGCAGCCCCCTTGTGTCAGGGCGGGCGAACACTGAAGCTTTCTTT. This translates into CASSPLVSGRANTEAFF.

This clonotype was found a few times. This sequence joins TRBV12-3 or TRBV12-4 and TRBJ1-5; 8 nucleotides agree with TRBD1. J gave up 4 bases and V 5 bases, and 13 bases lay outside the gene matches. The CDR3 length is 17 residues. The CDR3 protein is CASSPLMDREGNQPQHF. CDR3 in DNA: TGTGCCAGCAGTCCCCTTATGGACAGGGAGGGTAATCAGCCCCAGCATTTT.

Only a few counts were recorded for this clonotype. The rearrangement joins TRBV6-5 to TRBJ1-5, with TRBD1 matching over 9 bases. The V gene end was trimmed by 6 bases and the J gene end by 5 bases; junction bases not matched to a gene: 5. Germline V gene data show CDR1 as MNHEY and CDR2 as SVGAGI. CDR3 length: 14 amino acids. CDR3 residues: CASRGQGRDQPQHF. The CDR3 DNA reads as TGTGCCAGCAGAGGACAGGGGAGGGATCAGCCCCAGCATTTT.

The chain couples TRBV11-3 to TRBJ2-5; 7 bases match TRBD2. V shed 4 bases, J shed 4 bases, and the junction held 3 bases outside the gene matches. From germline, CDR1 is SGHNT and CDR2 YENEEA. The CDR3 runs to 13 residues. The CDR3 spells CASSYRLAETQYF. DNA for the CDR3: TGTGCCAGCAGCTACAGACTAGCAGAGACCCAGTACTTC.

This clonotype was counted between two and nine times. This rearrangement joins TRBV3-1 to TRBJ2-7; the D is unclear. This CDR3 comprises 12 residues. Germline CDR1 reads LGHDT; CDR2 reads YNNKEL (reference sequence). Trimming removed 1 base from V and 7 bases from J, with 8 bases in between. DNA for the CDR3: TGTGCCAGCAGCCAAGTGGGGTGGGAGCAGTACTTC. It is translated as CASSQVGWEQYF.

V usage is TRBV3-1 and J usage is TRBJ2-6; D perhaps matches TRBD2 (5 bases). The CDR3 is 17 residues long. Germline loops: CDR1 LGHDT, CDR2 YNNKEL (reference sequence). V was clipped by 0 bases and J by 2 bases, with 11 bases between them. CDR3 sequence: CASSQDSFGAGANVLTF. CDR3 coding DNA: TGTGCCAGCAGCCAAGATAGTTTCGGGGCTGGGGCCAACGTCCTGACTTTC.